The 16 T cell receptor beta chains below all came from one sample that was sequenced in a study of blood T cell repertoires in COVID-19. The assay was immunoSEQ multiplex PCR, and TCRdb's table has in-frame clones only and misses some. The sample consists of 150,000 or so clones, more than 65% of them appearing once. Sequenced input: PBMCs or T cells enriched from blood (not recorded which). Receptors were obtained from a woman in her thirties or forties with acute COVID-19.

This clone was recorded many times. The chain is built from TRBV4-1 and TRBJ1-2, with 9 bases matching TRBD1. V shed 3 bases, J shed 0 bases, and the junction held 5 bases outside the gene matches. Germline-derived CDR1 and CDR2 are MGHRA and YSYEKL. This CDR3 region has 16 residues. The CDR3 spells CASSQRQGDSNYGYTF. Written as DNA, the CDR3 is TGCGCCAGCAGCCAGAGACAGGGGGACTCTAACTATGGCTACACCTTC.

The chain couples TRBV1 to TRBJ2-2; TRBD2, the D gene given by the table, was not confirmed from the DNA. TRBV1 is labeled a pseudogene. The CDR3 runs to 18 residues. CDR3 bases: TGCACCAGCAGCCAACTCCCCCCGGGGCTAGCGATTACCGGGGAGCTGTTTTTT. Its protein product is CTSSQLPPGLAITGELFF.

The V and J genes are TRBV25-1 and TRBJ2-1, with TRBD1 identical over 10 bases. Per the germline V gene, CDR1 is MGHDK and CDR2 is SYGVNS. This CDR3 is 14 amino acids long. Trimming at V came to 5 bases and at J to 8 bases, leaving 6 bases not matched to a gene. In DNA form, the CDR3 reads TGTGCCAGCAGTAGGACAGGGGGGTTGTATGAGCAGTTCTTC. Residues: CASSRTGGLYEQFF.

The J gene is TRBJ1-2, the V gene TRBV18; 10 nucleotides align to TRBD1. CDR3 length: 15 amino acids. V gave up 1 base and J gave up 4 bases; unmatched junction bases: 3. Looked up from germline, CDR1 is KGHSH and CDR2 is LQKENI. DNA for the CDR3: TGTGCCAGCTCACCACGGGACAGGGGAGCCTATGGCTACACCTTC. This encodes CASSPRDRGAYGYTF.

The chain couples TRBV27 to TRBJ1-5; D may be TRBD1 (6 bases). The CDR3 runs 14 residues. Trimming left V 5 bases short and J 1 base short, with 9 bases between. Germline V CDR1 and CDR2: MNHEY, SMNVEV (reference sequence). The CDR3 loop is CASSPRGSNQPQHF. In DNA form, the CDR3 reads TGTGCCAGCAGTCCCAGGGGAAGCAATCAGCCCCAGCATTTT.

The chain uses TRBV7-9 and TRBJ2-1, with 13 bases lining up with TRBD2. V was pared by 1 base and J by 7 bases, with 4 bases of the junction left unmatched. Germline V gene data show CDR1 as SEHNR and CDR2 as FQNEAQ (reference sequence). The CDR3 runs to 16 residues. The CDR3 loop is CASSLVRTSGRNEQFF. CDR3 DNA sequence: TGTGCCAGCAGCTTAGTAAGGACTAGCGGGAGAAATGAGCAGTTCTTC.

V and J are TRBV12-3 or TRBV12-4 and TRBJ1-2, with unresolved D. The CDR3 totals 13 residues. V dropped 8 bases and J dropped 3 bases, with 13 bases sitting between them. In DNA, the CDR3 is TGTGCCAGCGGAGACTCCTATCACTATGGCTACACCTTC. This sequence encodes CASGDSYHYGYTF.

This chain uses TRBV6-5 with TRBJ1-2; 10 bases line up with TRBD1. With V trimmed by 4 bases and J by 9 bases, 14 bases remained unmatched. Germline values: CDR1 MNHEY, CDR2 SVGAGI. The CDR3 is 16 residues long. The CDR3: CASSSTDRGRASSYTF. The CDR3 DNA reads as TGTGCCAGCAGTTCCACAGACAGGGGGCGGGCTAGTAGCTACACCTTC.

V and J are TRBV19 and TRBJ2-1; 10 bases agree with TRBD2. CDR1 LNHDA and CDR2 SQIVND come from the germline V gene (reference sequence). The CDR3 covers 16 residues. V shed 1 base and J 5 bases; nucleotides not matched to a gene: 5. CDR3 coding DNA: TGTGCCAGTAGTATAGGGGGGACTAGCGTTAACAATGAGCAGTTCTTC. Protein: CASSIGGTSVNNEQFF.

The V and J genes are TRBV5-5 and TRBJ1-2; D gene unclear. Germline values: CDR1 SGHKS, CDR2 YYEKEE (reference sequence). The CDR3 loop spans 13 amino acids. The V gene lost 1 base and the J gene lost 3 bases, with 7 bases spanning the gap. CDR3 loop: CASSLSGDYGYTF. The CDR3 coding sequence is TGTGCCAGCAGCTTGTCCGGGGACTATGGCTACACCTTC. The variable domain in full, completed from reference TRBV5-5 and TRBJ1-2, reads DAGVTQSPTHLIKTRGQQVTLRCSPISGHKSVSWYQQVLGQGPQFIFQYYEKEERGRGNFPDRFSARQFPNYSSELNVNALLLGDSALYLCASSLSGDYGYTFGSGTRLTVV.

The chain has TRBV6-5 and TRBJ2-2; 12 nucleotides agree with TRBD1. This CDR3 has 15 amino acids. CDR1 MNHEY and CDR2 SVGAGI come from the germline V gene. The V gene end was trimmed by 6 bases and the J gene end by 8 bases; junction bases not matched to a gene: 7. The CDR3, as DNA: TGTGCCAGCAGGGAGGGGACAGGGGGCAGGGGGGAGCTGTTTTTT. Translating gives CASREGTGGRGELFF.

The CDR3 loop reads CASSENPPGGTETQYF. The CDR3 DNA follows: TGTGCCAGCAGTGAAAACCCCCCAGGGGGCACAGAGACCCAGTACTTC. The rearrangement uses TRBV6-1 and TRBJ2-5; 8 nucleotides line up with TRBD1. V was clipped by 2 bases and J by 4 bases; unmatched bases: 9. The CDR3 consists of 16 residues. Germline loops: CDR1 MNHNS, CDR2 SASEGT.

The chain couples TRBV15 to TRBJ2-3, with 8 bases identical to TRBD2. Germline V CDR1 and CDR2: LNHNV, YYDKDF (reference sequence). V trimming: 5 bases; J trimming: 1 base; junction bases outside the gene matches: 14. This CDR3 is 18 amino acids long. This CDR3 reads CATSGLSGTRRGTDTQYF. The CDR3 nucleotides read TGTGCCACCAGCGGGCTTTCCGGGACTAGGCGGGGCACAGATACGCAGTATTTT.

The chain couples TRBV9 to TRBJ1-5; TRBD1 matches 7 bases. The length of the CDR3 is 14 residues. J gave up 3 bases and V 7 bases, and 7 bases lay outside the gene matches. Germline V gene lookup returns CDR1 SGDLS and CDR2 YYNGEE. Here the CDR3 DNA reads TGTGCCAGCTCCGGGGACAGCCTCAATCAGCCCCAGCATTTT. The encoded protein is CASSGDSLNQPQHF.

This rearrangement joins TRBV5-1 to TRBJ2-3, with 8 bases identical to TRBD2. Germline V lookup: CDR1 SGHRS, CDR2 YFSETQ. J was trimmed by 5 bases and V by 4 bases; bases with no gene match: 12. This CDR3 is 16 amino acids long. The CDR3 spells CASSAASPGGVDTQYF. CDR3 nucleotides: TGCGCCAGCAGCGCAGCAAGCCCGGGAGGGGTAGATACGCAGTATTTT. The variable domain in full, completed from reference TRBV5-1 and TRBJ2-3, reads KAGVTQTPRYLIKTRGQQVTLSCSPISGHRSVSWYQQTPGQGLQFLFEYFSETQRNKGNFPGRFSGRQFSNSRSEMNVSTLELGDSALYLCASSAASPGGVDTQYFGPGTRLTVL.

Remarks on this clone: Compared with germline, one end of the junction differs, possibly owing to a read error. The V call is TRBV7-7, the J call TRBJ2-5; a weak D match, TRBD2 (7 bases). Per the germline V gene, CDR1 is SSHAT and CDR2 is FNYEAQ (reference sequence). The CDR3 totals 13 residues. The CDR3 sequence is CASSLGGRETQYF. CDR3 nucleotide sequence: TGTGCTAGCAGCTTGGGGGGGCGAGAGACCCAGTACTTC.